The next 27 T cell receptor beta chains were all read from a single sample in a study of shared clonotypes between healthy human individuals. The table came from immunoSEQ multiplex PCR; TCRdb's copy has only in-frame clones and leaves some out. The data show about 2.1 million clones, with 80% to 95% seen just once and about 1.7% held by the top ten. Selected positively for CCR7 and CD45RO-negative, naive CD8 cells excluded terminally differentiated effector memory CD45RA+ cells. The sequencing input was naive CD8+ T cells from PBMCs. These receptors were taken from a man between 18 and 35 years old in good health. Some clones in this sample may be carry-over from other donors' samples.

In regard to this clone: One end of the junction is discordant with germline, which a read error may explain. This sample also contains other DNA sequences that code for the same CDR3. The chain joins TRBV9 to TRBJ1-3, with TRBD1 as a possible D gene (5 bases). Germline V gives CDR1 SGDLS, CDR2 YYNGEE. The CDR3 runs to 13 residues. CDR3 DNA: TGTGCCAGTAGCGGGGGAGCGGGAAACACCATATATTTT. Translated, it gives CASSGGAGNTIYF. The full variable domain, in which reference TRBV9 and TRBJ1-3 provide the parts outside the CDR3, is DSGVTQTPKHLITATGQRVTLRCSPRSGDLSVYWYQQSLDQGLQFLIQYYNGEERAKGNILERFSAQQFPDLHSELNLSSLELGDSALYFCASSGGAGNTIYFGEGSWLTVV.

The chain links TRBV30 to TRBJ1-5; D is unresolved. Germline assignment: CDR1 GTSNPN and CDR2 SVGIG (reference sequence). The CDR3 covers 14 residues. V gave up 4 bases and J gave up 3 bases, with 13 bases separating them. In DNA, the CDR3 is TGTGCCTGGAAACTAGCGGCAGTCAATCAGCCCCAGCATTTT. Encoded protein: CAWKLAAVNQPQHF.

This clone was counted a single time. The chain joins TRBV5-1 to TRBJ2-1; unclear D gene. CDR1 and CDR2 from the germline V gene are SGHRS and YFSETQ. The CDR3 has 14 residues. V was cut by 4 bases and J by 6 bases, with 14 bases left in between. The CDR3 sequence is CASSLHLAGNEQFF. CDR3 DNA sequence: TGCGCCAGCAGCCTCCACTTGGCCGGCAATGAGCAGTTCTTC.

V gene TRBV9 combines with J gene TRBJ2-2; 9 nucleotides align to TRBD1. The ends lost 0 bases at V and 6 bases at J; junction bases unmatched: 6. The CDR3 covers 16 residues. Germline assignment: CDR1 SGDLS and CDR2 YYNGEE. The CDR3 coding sequence is TGTGCCAGCAGCGTAGGAGGGACAGGGTTGGCCGGGGAGCTGTTTTTT. Translation: CASSVGGTGLAGELFF.

This chain joins TRBV28 and TRBJ2-5; 7 bases align to TRBD2. From germline, CDR1 is MDHEN and CDR2 SYDVKM. The V segment lost 1 base and the J segment 4 bases; nucleotides outside the gene matches: 6. There are 15 residues in the CDR3. The CDR3 reads CASSLSGEGPETQYF. CDR3 in DNA: TGTGCCAGCAGTTTATCGGGGGAGGGTCCAGAGACCCAGTACTTC.

V and J are TRBV29-1 and TRBJ2-2; perhaps TRBD2 as D (6 bases). Germline CDR1 is SQVTM and CDR2 is ANQGSEA. Deletions cut 5 bases from V and 3 bases from J, with 10 bases between. This CDR3 is 13 amino acids long. The CDR3 sequence: CSVLRGDTGELFF. CDR3 nucleotide sequence: TGCAGCGTTTTGCGGGGCGACACCGGGGAGCTGTTTTTT.

This chain links TRBV9 with TRBJ1-5; D gene uncertain. The germline V gene has CDR1 SGDLS and CDR2 YYNGEE. The CDR3 is made up of 14 amino acids. Trimming cost V 4 bases and J 0 bases, with 8 bases left between them. In DNA form, the CDR3 reads TGTGCCAGCAGCTCCGGCCCTAGCAATCAGCCCCAGCATTTT. Amino acids: CASSSGPSNQPQHF.

The rearrangement joins TRBV7-9 to TRBJ1-2, with 9 bases that match TRBD1. Looked up from germline, CDR1 is SEHNR and CDR2 is FQNEAQ (reference sequence). CDR3 length: 15 residues. The V segment lost 0 bases and the J segment 7 bases; nucleotides outside the gene matches: 6. CDR3 sequence reads: CASSLADRGNFGYTF. The DNA for the CDR3 is TGTGCCAGCAGCTTAGCCGACAGGGGGAATTTTGGCTACACCTTC.

This rearrangement joins TRBV6-5 to TRBJ2-7, with D possibly being TRBD1 (6 bases). The CDR3 length is 13 residues. The V end lost 6 bases, the J end lost 4 bases, and 13 bases lay between the germline ends. CDR1 and CDR2 from the germline V gene are MNHEY and SVGAGI. The CDR3: CASSPRTEYEQYF. DNA of the CDR3: TGTGCCAGCAGCCCGAGGACAGAGTACGAGCAGTACTTC.

The chain carries TRBV11-2 and TRBJ2-2; 8 bases are a match to TRBD2. The CDR3 length is 16 residues. Germline-derived CDR1 and CDR2 are SGHAT and FQNNGV. Trimming removed 4 bases from V and 4 bases from J; junction bases left unmatched: 8. Here the CDR3 reads CASSSRGGLLTGELFF. The DNA of the CDR3 is TGTGCCAGCAGCTCACGGGGGGGACTTCTCACCGGGGAGCTGTTTTTT. Supplemented by reference TRBV11-2 and TRBJ2-2, the full variable domain reads EAGVAQSPRYKIIEKRQSVAFWCNPISGHATLYWYQQILGQGPKLLIQFQNNGVVDDSQLPKDRFSAERLKGVDSTLKIQPAKLEDSAVYLCASSSRGGLLTGELFFGEGSRLTVL.

The chain couples TRBV9 to TRBJ2-3, with TRBD2 identical over 10 bases. This CDR3 is built from 15 residues. Germline CDR1 and CDR2: SGDLS and YYNGEE. V shed 6 bases and J 6 bases; nucleotides not matched to a gene: 10. Written as DNA, the CDR3 is TGTGCCAGCACCCTAACTAGCGGGATCAGGGATACGCAGTATTTT. This encodes CASTLTSGIRDTQYF. The full variable domain, completed using reference TRBV9 and TRBJ2-3, is DSGVTQTPKHLITATGQRVTLRCSPRSGDLSVYWYQQSLDQGLQFLIQYYNGEERAKGNILERFSAQQFPDLHSELNLSSLELGDSALYFCASTLTSGIRDTQYFGPGTRLTVL.

The rearrangement links TRBV27 to TRBJ2-3, with TRBD1 matching over 8 bases. Germline V gene sequence: CDR1 MNHEY, CDR2 SMNVEV (reference sequence). This CDR3 has 14 residues. J lost 6 bases, V lost 8 bases, and 10 bases had no gene match. In DNA, the CDR3 is TGTGCCAGCTCGGGCAGGGGGCAGACGGATACGCAGTATTTT. Its translation is CASSGRGQTDTQYF.

The chain couples TRBV28 to TRBJ2-3; D may match TRBD1 or TRBD2 (6 bases each). Germline CDR1 and CDR2: MDHEN and SYDVKM. The CDR3 spans 17 residues. Trimming left V 1 base short and J 5 bases short, with 19 bases between. In DNA form, the CDR3 reads TGTGCCAGCAGTTTATCGGTAAAGGAGGGGGAGGTAGATACGCAGTATTTT. Its translation: CASSLSVKEGEVDTQYF. Variable domain in full (rest from reference TRBV28 and TRBJ2-3): DVKVTQSSRYLVKRTGEKVFLECVQDMDHENMFWYRQDPGLGLRLIYFSYDVKMKEKGDIPEGYSVSREKKERFSLILESASTNQTSMYLCASSLSVKEGEVDTQYFGPGTRLTVL.

The J gene is TRBJ1-3, the V gene TRBV4-1, with TRBD1 matching over 7 bases. Germline CDR1 and CDR2: MGHRA and YSYEKL. Unmatched junction bases numbered 5, after V lost 1 base and J lost 8 bases. This CDR3 region has 14 residues. The CDR3 DNA is TGCGCCAGCAGCCAAGGGCCTCAGGGGGACACCATATATTTT. It codes for CASSQGPQGDTIYF.

This chain connects TRBV28 to TRBJ2-1, with 8 nucleotides matching TRBD1. V dropped 7 bases and J dropped 8; count of bases not matched to a gene: 10. The CDR3 is made up of 14 amino acids. The germline V gene has CDR1 MDHEN and CDR2 SYDVKM. The CDR3 DNA reads as TGTGCCAGCAAAAAGGACAGGGCTAACTATGAGCAGTTCTTC. It specifies CASKKDRANYEQFF. Drawing the rest from reference TRBV28 and TRBJ2-1, the complete variable domain is DVKVTQSSRYLVKRTGEKVFLECVQDMDHENMFWYRQDPGLGLRLIYFSYDVKMKEKGDIPEGYSVSREKKERFSLILESASTNQTSMYLCASKKDRANYEQFFGPGTRLTVL.

The chain carries TRBV7-2 and TRBJ2-1; 7 bases map to TRBD1. V lost 3 bases, J lost 2 bases, and 4 bases stayed unmatched. The CDR3 spans 15 residues. Germline V gene data show CDR1 as SGHTA and CDR2 as FQGNSA. Here the CDR3 DNA reads TGTGCCAGCAGCTTGATTGGGACAGCCTACAATGAGCAGTTCTTC. Translated, it gives CASSLIGTAYNEQFF.

The chain carries TRBV19 and TRBJ2-1; D may match TRBD1 or TRBD2 (5 bases each). Germline assignment: CDR1 LNHDA and CDR2 SQIVND (reference sequence). CDR3 length: 13 amino acids. V lost 10 bases and J 4 bases, leaving 14 bases between the germline ends. Here the CDR3 DNA reads TGTGCCACCACCGGGACGGCTTACAATGAGCAGTTCTTC. This sequence encodes CATTGTAYNEQFF. Based on the CDR3 plus reference TRBV19 and TRBJ2-1, the full variable domain is DGGITQSPKYLFRKEGQNVTLSCEQNLNHDAMYWYRQDPGQGLRLIYYSQIVNDFQKGDIAEGYSVSREKKESFPLTVTSAQKNPTAFYLCATTGTAYNEQFFGPGTRLTVL.

This clone was recorded once. This chain connects TRBV27 to TRBJ2-7; D may be TRBD2 (6 bases). This CDR3 has 13 residues. Trimming left V 5 bases short and J 3 bases short, with 11 bases between. Germline V gives CDR1 MNHEY, CDR2 SMNVEV (reference sequence). The CDR3 here is CASSAGLFYEQYF. The CDR3 nucleotides read TGTGCCAGCAGTGCGGGACTTTTCTACGAGCAGTACTTC.

J is TRBJ2-7 and V is TRBV27; D perhaps matches TRBD1 (6 bases). The CDR3 length is 16 residues. V gave up 5 bases and J gave up 7 bases, with 24 bases separating them. Germline CDR1 reads MNHEY; CDR2 reads SMNVEV (reference sequence). The DNA of the CDR3 is TGTGCCAGCAGTCCTCAGGGGATTCGGACGCCATGGGAGCAGTACTTC. It encodes CASSPQGIRTPWEQYF.

The genes are TRBV19 and TRBJ2-3; TRBD1 agrees at 8 bases. The CDR3 contains 15 residues. V was clipped by 7 bases and J by 2 bases; unmatched bases: 8. Germline loops: CDR1 LNHDA, CDR2 SQIVND (reference sequence). DNA for the CDR3: TGTGCCAGTATGCGGGACAGGACTCCCACAGATACGCAGTATTTT. Its protein product is CASMRDRTPTDTQYF.

V gene TRBV28 combines with J gene TRBJ2-3, with 7 bases lining up with TRBD2. Per the germline V gene, CDR1 is MDHEN and CDR2 is SYDVKM. This CDR3 is 15 amino acids long. J lost 3 bases, V lost 4 bases, and 7 bases had no gene match. The CDR3 nucleotides are TGTGCCAGCAGTTCCCTTAGCGGGCTGACAGATACGCAGTATTTT. Its translation: CASSSLSGLTDTQYF.

This clone appeared once. The chain joins TRBV28 to TRBJ1-2, with TRBD1 matching 8 bases. The germline CDR1 and CDR2 sequences are MDHEN and SYDVKM. Trimming cost V 5 bases and J 4 bases; bases outside gene matches: 12. This CDR3 contains 16 residues. The CDR3 sequence is CASSPLRTGLGYGYTF. The CDR3 DNA reads TGTGCCAGCAGTCCACTCCGGACAGGGCTGGGCTATGGCTACACCTTC.

The chain uses TRBV19 and TRBJ2-3; 10 nucleotides line up with TRBD1. The CDR3 is 13 residues long. Per the germline V gene, CDR1 is LNHDA and CDR2 is SQIVND (reference sequence). V trimming: 9 bases; J trimming: 4 bases; junction bases outside the gene matches: 4. The CDR3 region has the DNA TGTGCCAGCACGGACAGGGGGGCAGATACGCAGTATTTT. It specifies CASTDRGADTQYF.

This chain connects TRBV7-9 to TRBJ1-3; 8 bases agree with TRBD1. CDR3 length: 16 amino acids. V lost 5 bases to trimming and J lost 5 bases; unmatched junction nucleotides: 11. Per the germline V gene, CDR1 is SEHNR and CDR2 is FQNEAQ (reference sequence). CDR3 coding DNA: TGTGCCAGCAGCCCCTGGACAGGGTACGGCAGAAACACCATATATTTT. Its protein is CASSPWTGYGRNTIYF.

The chain is built from TRBV7-9 and TRBJ2-1; maybe TRBD2 (6 bases). Germline V gene data show CDR1 as SEHNR and CDR2 as FQNEAQ (reference sequence). Deletions cut 5 bases from V and 2 bases from J, with 16 bases between. The CDR3 has 16 amino acids. The CDR3 DNA reads TGTGCCAGCAGCCCAAGTAGCGGTTTGACCTACAATGAGCAGTTCTTC. It is translated as CASSPSSGLTYNEQFF.

The V call is TRBV7-3, the J call TRBJ2-5, with D perhaps assigned TRBD1 or TRBD2 (5 bases each). V was cut by 3 bases and J by 7 bases, with 15 bases left in between. The CDR3 is made up of 14 amino acids. The V gene's germline CDR1 is SGHTA and CDR2 FQGTGA. The CDR3 sequence is CASSLTPGAGTQYF. The CDR3 DNA reads as TGTGCCAGCAGCTTGACCCCCGGGGCAGGGACCCAGTACTTC.

Comment on this clone: Other DNA sequences from this sample encode an identical CDR3 as well. This sequence joins TRBV29-1 and TRBJ2-3, with no clear D. Germline loops: CDR1 SQVTM, CDR2 ANQGSEA. This CDR3 has 11 residues. V gave up 5 bases and J gave up 3 bases, with 6 bases separating them. DNA for the CDR3: TGCAGCGTTTTGGGTACAGATACGCAGTATTTT. Translation gives CSVLGTDTQYF.